A single sample is the source of the 31 T cell receptor beta chains below, sequenced in a study of cytomegalovirus exposure and HLA in healthy donors. 60 Vbeta and 13 Jbeta primers were used in PCR. Assay used: immunoSEQ multiplex PCR; TCRdb lists only in-frame clones, some missing. The table shows about 180,000 clones, with 65% to 90% occurring only once. Sample: PBMCs. Receptor source: a girl between 2 and 10 years old in good health and CMV-seropositive.

CDR3 in DNA: TGTGCCAGCAGTTACTCGATCGCGGGGCCAGATACGCAGTATTTT. Translating gives CASSYSIAGPDTQYF. The genes are TRBV6-5 and TRBJ2-3, with D perhaps matching TRBD2 (6 bases). V shed 0 bases and J shed 4 bases, with 11 bases lying between them. CDR1 MNHEY and CDR2 SVGAGI come from the germline V gene. CDR3 length equals 15 residues.

V usage is TRBV19 and J usage is TRBJ2-1, with TRBD1 matching over 9 bases. Germline CDR1 LNHDA, CDR2 SQIVND (reference sequence). V lost 3 bases and J lost 7; bases outside the gene matches: 7. The CDR3 totals 15 residues. CDR3 in amino acids: CASSILTGGRNEQFF. CDR3 sequence (DNA): TGTGCCAGTAGTATCCTGACAGGGGGTAGGAATGAGCAGTTCTTC.

The gene calls are TRBV2 and TRBJ2-7; D is unresolved. V lost 6 bases to trimming and J lost 6 bases, with 12 bases between them. The CDR3 runs 12 residues. Per germline, CDR1 SNHLY and CDR2 FYNNEI. CDR3 residues: CASRASLAEQYF. CDR3 DNA sequence: TGTGCCAGCAGGGCTAGTTTGGCCGAGCAGTACTTC.

The genes are TRBV29-1 and TRBJ1-1; no clear D gene. The CDR3 totals 13 residues. V was clipped by 8 bases and J by 3 bases, with 16 bases between them. CDR1 is SQVTM and CDR2 is ANQGSEA in the germline V gene. DNA for the CDR3: TGCAGCCCGACGAGGCAGTGGGACACTGAAGCTTTCTTT. As protein: CSPTRQWDTEAFF.

CDR3 in DNA: TGTGCCAGCAGCCCGGGACAGGGAAACTACAATGAGCAGTTCTTC. This translates into CASSPGQGNYNEQFF. This chain links TRBV9 with TRBJ2-1, with 9 bases lining up with TRBD1. Germline V CDR1 and CDR2: SGDLS, YYNGEE. The CDR3 consists of 15 residues. V shed 4 bases, J shed 3 bases, and the junction held 5 bases outside the gene matches. Full variable domain (outside the CDR3, taken from reference TRBV9 and TRBJ2-1): DSGVTQTPKHLITATGQRVTLRCSPRSGDLSVYWYQQSLDQGLQFLIQYYNGEERAKGNILERFSAQQFPDLHSELNLSSLELGDSALYFCASSPGQGNYNEQFFGPGTRLTVL.

The chain couples TRBV6-5 to TRBJ1-4, with D uncertain. The V gene lost 7 bases and the J gene lost 8 bases, with 14 bases spanning the gap. CDR1 is MNHEY, CDR2 SVGAGI, per germline. The CDR3 extends over 13 amino acids. CDR3 in DNA: TGTGCCAGCATGAGTCCGGGGAGGGAAAAACTGTTTTTT. Protein sequence: CASMSPGREKLFF.

V is TRBV5-6 and J is TRBJ1-2, with TRBD1 matching over 12 bases. The CDR3 covers 16 residues. In germline, CDR1 is SGHDT, CDR2 YYEEEE. V trimming: 4 bases; J trimming: 4 bases; junction bases outside the gene matches: 8. The CDR3, as DNA: TGTGCCAGCAGCCCGTTGGGACAGGGGGCTATCTATGGCTACACCTTC. Translation gives CASSPLGQGAIYGYTF. Based on the CDR3 plus reference TRBV5-6 and TRBJ1-2, the full variable domain is DAGVTQSPTHLIKTRGQQVTLRCSPKSGHDTVSWYQQALGQGPQFIFQYYEEEERQRGNFPDRFSGHQFPNYSSELNVNALLLGDSALYLCASSPLGQGAIYGYTFGSGTRLTVV.

This clone was seen more than once but under ten times. CDR3 region: CASSWTDNYEQYF. The CDR3 DNA sequence: TGTGCCAGCAGTTGGACAGATAACTACGAGCAGTACTTC. The chain employs TRBV25-1 and TRBJ2-7, with D possibly matching TRBD1 (6 bases). Germline V gene sequence: CDR1 MGHDK, CDR2 SYGVNS. Trimming removed 5 bases from V and 3 bases from J, with 11 bases in between. There are 13 residues in the CDR3.

CDR3: CASSFRDRRDSYEQYF. DNA for the CDR3: TGTGCCAGCAGTTTCCGCGACAGGAGAGACTCCTACGAGCAGTACTTC. This chain uses TRBV6-6 with TRBJ2-7; tentative D call: TRBD1 (6 bases). Deletions cut 4 bases from V and 0 bases from J, with 16 bases between. Germline values: CDR1 MNHNY, CDR2 SVGAGI (reference sequence). The length of the CDR3 is 16 residues.

The chain combines TRBV2 with TRBJ2-7; D is unresolved. There are 13 residues in the CDR3. Trimming pared 5 bases from V and 0 bases from J, leaving 8 bases between. Germline V lookup: CDR1 SNHLY, CDR2 FYNNEI. CDR3 protein: CASSHLVSYEQYF. The CDR3 DNA reads TGTGCCAGCAGTCACCTAGTCTCCTACGAGCAGTACTTC.

The rearrangement joins TRBV19 to TRBJ2-1; 9 bases map to TRBD2. Germline V gene lookup returns CDR1 LNHDA and CDR2 SQIVND (reference sequence). CDR3 length: 14 amino acids. The J segment lost 4 bases and the V segment lost 6 bases, leaving 4 bases of the junction unmatched. CDR3 region: CASRGTSQYNEQFF. CDR3 coding DNA: TGTGCCAGTAGAGGGACTAGCCAATACAATGAGCAGTTCTTC.

This clone has a single count. The chain has TRBV18 and TRBJ1-1; a possible D gene is TRBD1 (5 bases). Germline CDR1 reads KGHSH; CDR2 reads LQKENI. This CDR3 has 17 amino acids. The V gene lost 2 bases and the J gene lost 6 bases, with 22 bases spanning the gap. CDR3 DNA: TGTGCCAGCTCACCATTCTCTATGGCGCAGGGTTTAGCTGAAGCTTTCTTT. Amino acids: CASSPFSMAQGLAEAFF.

V usage is TRBV5-1 and J usage is TRBJ1-1; 10 bases are shared with TRBD1. V lost 0 bases, J lost 5 bases, and 10 bases stayed unmatched. CDR1 and CDR2 from the germline V gene are SGHRS and YFSETQ. CDR3 length equals 17 residues. The CDR3 bases are TGCGCCAGCAGCTTGGCGGGGACAGGGGTGATCGGGACTGAAGCTTTCTTT. It yields the protein CASSLAGTGVIGTEAFF.

The gene calls are TRBV15 and TRBJ2-6, with D unclear. Germline-derived CDR1 and CDR2 are LNHNV and YYDKDF (reference sequence). Trimming cost V 2 bases and J 0 bases, with 14 bases left between them. The CDR3 covers 18 residues. CDR3 DNA sequence: TGTGCCACCAGCAGAACACCTCCGACAAGCTCTGGGGCCAACGTCCTGACTTTC. Amino acid sequence: CATSRTPPTSSGANVLTF. The full variable domain, with the rest looked up from reference TRBV15 and TRBJ2-6, is DAMVIQNPRYQVTQFGKPVTLSCSQTLNHNVMYWYQQKSSQAPKLLFHYYDKDFNNEADTPDNFQSRRPNTSFCFLDIRSPGLGDTAMYLCATSRTPPTSSGANVLTFGAGSRLTVL.

This chain connects TRBV5-7 to TRBJ2-7; perhaps TRBD1 as D (5 bases). TRBV5-7 is an ORF for which the function is uncertain. V lost 6 bases and J 1 base, leaving 17 bases between the germline ends. CDR3 length: 15 amino acids. The CDR3 spells CASTLRQILSYEQYF. CDR3 nucleotide sequence: TGTGCCAGCACCCTAAGACAGATTTTATCCTACGAGCAGTACTTC.

V usage is TRBV7-8 and J usage is TRBJ2-3; D is perhaps TRBD2 (6 bases). CDR1 is SGHVS, CDR2 FQNEAQ, per germline. Trimming removed 1 base from V and 0 bases from J, with 8 bases in between. This CDR3 spans 15 amino acids. CDR3 sequence (DNA): TGTGCCAGCAGCTTAGAGGGGACTAGCACAGATACGCAGTATTTT. Translating gives CASSLEGTSTDTQYF.

The gene calls are TRBV5-4 and TRBJ2-5; no clear D gene. This CDR3 is built from 13 residues. CDR1 is SGHNT and CDR2 is YYREEE in the germline V gene (reference sequence). Deletions cut 4 bases from V and 0 bases from J, with 7 bases between. The CDR3 region has the DNA TGTGCCAGCAGCCCCAACTACCAAGAGACCCAGTACTTC. This translates into CASSPNYQETQYF.

V and J are TRBV5-1 and TRBJ2-1, with 9 bases that match TRBD2. This CDR3 is built from 17 residues. The V gene's germline CDR1 is SGHRS and CDR2 YFSETQ. V lost 0 bases, J lost 4 bases, and 8 bases stayed unmatched. As DNA, the CDR3 is TGCGCCAGCAGCTTGGCCCACGCGGGAGGGGGGTACAATGAGCAGTTCTTC. Amino acids: CASSLAHAGGGYNEQFF.

CDR3 amino acids: CASSLTSASTGELFF. The CDR3 nucleotides are TGCGCCAGCAGCTTAACTAGCGCCAGCACCGGGGAGCTGTTTTTT. V usage is TRBV5-1 and J usage is TRBJ2-2; 7 positions agree with TRBD2. The CDR3 is made up of 15 amino acids. Germline CDR1 is SGHRS and CDR2 is YFSETQ. With V trimmed by 2 bases and J by 4 bases, 5 bases remained unmatched.

The chain employs TRBV28 and TRBJ2-1; perhaps TRBD2 as D (5 bases). Germline assignment: CDR1 MDHEN and CDR2 SYDVKM. The length of the CDR3 is 18 residues. Trimming pared 2 bases from V and 6 bases from J, leaving 23 bases between. The CDR3 coding sequence is TGTGCCAGCAGTTTAATACGAGCTAGCTATTCCCAAACCAATGAGCAGTTCTTC. Its protein product is CASSLIRASYSQTNEQFF. Supplemented by reference TRBV28 and TRBJ2-1, the full variable domain reads DVKVTQSSRYLVKRTGEKVFLECVQDMDHENMFWYRQDPGLGLRLIYFSYDVKMKEKGDIPEGYSVSREKKERFSLILESASTNQTSMYLCASSLIRASYSQTNEQFFGPGTRLTVL.

The rearrangement joins TRBV15 to TRBJ1-2, with TRBD1 identical over 9 bases. The CDR3 spans 15 residues. Germline values: CDR1 LNHNV, CDR2 YYDKDF (reference sequence). V dropped 2 bases and J dropped 6; count of bases not matched to a gene: 7. The CDR3 sequence: CATSRRDRAWDGYTF. Written as DNA, the CDR3 is TGTGCCACCAGCAGAAGGGACAGGGCCTGGGATGGCTACACCTTC.

The rearrangement joins TRBV15 to TRBJ1-3; no firm D call. CDR3 length equals 13 residues. Between the trimmed V and J ends, which lost 9 bases and 5 bases, there was a span of 14 bases. Germline V gives CDR1 LNHNV, CDR2 YYDKDF (reference sequence). The CDR3 DNA is TGTGCCACTTCTAATCTACAGCGAAACACCATATATTTT. This sequence encodes CATSNLQRNTIYF. Together with reference TRBV15 and TRBJ1-3, the CDR3 gives the full variable domain: DAMVIQNPRYQVTQFGKPVTLSCSQTLNHNVMYWYQQKSSQAPKLLFHYYDKDFNNEADTPDNFQSRRPNTSFCFLDIRSPGLGDTAMYLCATSNLQRNTIYFGEGSWLTVV.

The gene calls are TRBV19 and TRBJ2-7, with 8 bases lining up with TRBD1. Germline V CDR1 and CDR2: LNHDA, SQIVND (reference sequence). The CDR3 has 13 amino acids. After removal of 8 bases from V and 6 bases from J, the junction contained 9 bases not matched to a gene. The CDR3 DNA is TGTGCCAGTGCCCCAGGGACAGGAACCGAGCAGTACTTC. This translates into CASAPGTGTEQYF.

The chain carries TRBV5-6 and TRBJ1-2, with a tentative D call TRBD1 (6 bases). The CDR3 consists of 19 residues. Trimming left V 4 bases short and J 4 bases short, with 29 bases between. Germline V gene data show CDR1 as SGHDT and CDR2 as YYEEEE. The DNA of the CDR3 is TGTGCCAGCAGCCAACAAAACAGGGCTGGGCGGCCCGCGACCTATGGCTACACCTTC. Protein product: CASSQQNRAGRPATYGYTF.

On this clone: At one end, the junction sequence differs from germline, possibly due to a read error. This chain uses TRBV7-9 with TRBJ2-7; the match to TRBD1 covers 7 bases. CDR1 and CDR2 from the germline V gene are SEHNR and FQNEAQ (reference sequence). This CDR3 contains 15 residues. The CDR3 spells CASRLAGTASYEQYF. The CDR3 DNA reads TGTGCCAGCAGGTTAGCCGGGACAGCGAGCTACGAGCAGTACTTC.

As for this clone: Different DNA sequences within this sample yield the same CDR3. The V and J genes are TRBV7-3 and TRBJ1-2, with D possibly being TRBD1 (5 bases). V gave up 5 bases and J gave up 4 bases, with 11 bases separating them. CDR3 length equals 13 residues. The germline V gene has CDR1 SGHTA and CDR2 FQGTGA. CDR3 nucleotide sequence: TGTGCCAGCAGCCTAGGACAAGGCTATGGCTACACCTTC. Translating it yields CASSLGQGYGYTF.

V and J are TRBV9 and TRBJ2-2; a weak D match, TRBD2 (5 bases). Trimming pared 3 bases from V and 0 bases from J, leaving 9 bases between. Germline V gene data show CDR1 as SGDLS and CDR2 as YYNGEE. This CDR3 is 15 amino acids long. The CDR3 nucleotides read TGTGCCAGCAGCGCCAGACTAACGAACACCGGGGAGCTGTTTTTT. It specifies CASSARLTNTGELFF.

This chain links TRBV5-1 with TRBJ2-3, with 12 bases identical to TRBD2. Trimming removed 2 bases from V and 0 bases from J; junction bases left unmatched: 10. Germline assignment: CDR1 SGHRS and CDR2 YFSETQ. This CDR3 contains 19 residues. For the CDR3, the DNA is TGCGCCAGCAGCTTAAGTCTGACTAGCGGGGGATCGAGCACAGATACGCAGTATTTT. This encodes CASSLSLTSGGSSTDTQYF.

The chain employs TRBV6-6 and TRBJ1-2, with TRBD1 as a possible D gene (5 bases). V was cut by 6 bases and J by 8 bases, with 25 bases left in between. The germline V gene encodes CDR1 MNHNY and CDR2 SVGAGI (reference sequence). This CDR3 has 16 amino acids. CDR3 region: CASSPTTGPTVLGYTF. CDR3 DNA sequence: TGTGCCAGCAGCCCTACCACAGGTCCGACCGTCTTAGGCTACACCTTC.

J is TRBJ2-1 and V is TRBV4-2, with 7 bases matching TRBD2. The CDR3 is 16 residues long. Germline-derived CDR1 and CDR2 are LGHNA and YNFKEQ. J was trimmed by 9 bases and V by 4 bases; bases with no gene match: 15. The CDR3 reads CASSPEGGALRREQFF. For the CDR3, the DNA is TGTGCCAGCAGCCCCGAGGGAGGGGCCCTCCGCCGTGAGCAGTTCTTC.

The chain combines TRBV7-2 with TRBJ2-3, with 11 bases identical to TRBD2. The V gene end was trimmed by 5 bases and the J gene end by 0 bases; junction bases not matched to a gene: 13. The CDR3 runs to 19 residues. Looked up from germline, CDR1 is SGHTA and CDR2 is FQGNSA. Here the CDR3 DNA reads TGTGCCAGCAGCCGCCGTGGACTAGCGGGCCCCCCTAGCACAGATACGCAGTATTTT. This encodes CASSRRGLAGPPSTDTQYF.